One sample yielded the 3 T cell receptor beta chains listed below, sequenced in a study of T cells in Graves' hyperthyroidism and ophthalmopathy. Regions amplified from RNA transcripts were the TCR beta CDR3 regions. The HTBI primer set served for first-round RT-PCR of the TCR CDR3. TCRdb reanalysed the multiplex PCR reads using MiXCR and keeps one entry per CDR3 protein. The sample carries about 600,000 distinct CDR3 sequences, roughly 15% recorded once. The source material was blood. The receptors stem from a woman between 45 and 65 years old with Graves' ophthalmopathy.

This clonotype came up many times. V gene TRBV9 combines with J gene TRBJ2-7, with 7 bases aligning to TRBD2. Germline V CDR1 and CDR2: SGDLS, YYNGEE. CDR3 length: 15 residues. Unmatched junction bases numbered 8, after V lost 3 bases and J lost 2 bases. The CDR3 spells CASSARGSGTYEQYF. CDR3 bases: TGTGCCAGCAGCGCGCGCGGGAGTGGCACCTACGAGCAGTACTTC.

This clonotype has just a few counts. The J gene is TRBJ2-1, the V gene TRBV19; D gene uncertain. With 3 bases removed from V and 8 bases from J, the gap between germline ends came to 5 bases. Germline V gene data show CDR1 as LNHDA and CDR2 as SQIVND (reference sequence). This CDR3 contains 11 residues. The DNA for the CDR3 is TGTGCCAGTAGTATTCTCCATGAGCAGTTCTTC. It translates to CASSILHEQFF.

The chain uses TRBV7-9 and TRBJ2-1; TRBD2 agrees at 13 bases. The CDR3 covers 22 residues. Germline trimming cut 4 bases from V and 8 bases from J; bases unmatched to any gene: 26. Germline CDR1 reads SEHNR; CDR2 reads FQNEAQ (reference sequence). DNA of the CDR3: TGTGCCAGCAGCTCGTTTGGACTAGCGGGAGTCCGATTCTTAGATTTAGTTTATGAGCAGTTCTTC. This gives the protein CASSSFGLAGVRFLDLVYEQFF. The entire variable domain, with the rest obtained from reference TRBV7-9 and TRBJ2-1, is as follows: DTGVSQNPRHKITKRGQNVTFRCDPISEHNRLYWYRQTLGQGPEFLTYFQNEAQLEKSRLLSDRFSAERPKGSFSTLEIQRTEQGDSAMYLCASSSFGLAGVRFLDLVYEQFFGPGTRLTVL.